These 21 T cell receptor beta chains were sequenced from one sample in a study of blood T cell repertoires in COVID-19. TCRdb's copy holds only in-frame clones and misses some; the assay was immunoSEQ multiplex PCR. The profile shows roughly 250,000 clones, 82% of them singletons. Sample: peripheral blood. The receptors come from a woman aged 55-70 years with active or convalescent COVID-19.

Only a few counts were recorded for this clone. The rearrangement links TRBV7-2 to TRBJ2-7; D ambiguous. CDR1 SGHTA and CDR2 FQGNSA come from the germline V gene. V shed 5 bases and J shed 3 bases, with 5 bases lying between them. The CDR3 has 11 residues. The CDR3: CASSPFYEQYF. The CDR3 coding sequence is TGTGCCAGCAGCCCATTCTACGAGCAGTACTTC. Full variable domain (rest looked up from reference TRBV7-2 and TRBJ2-7): GAGVSQSPSNKVTEKGKDVELRCDPISGHTALYWYRQSLGQGLEFLIYFQGNSAPDKSGLPSDRFSAERTGGSVSTLTIQRTQQEDSAVYLCASSPFYEQYFGPGTRLTVT.

The chain employs TRBV18 and TRBJ1-2, with D maybe TRBD1 (5 bases). V gave up 2 bases and J gave up 3 bases, with 10 bases separating them. Germline V CDR1 and CDR2: KGHSH, LQKENI. The length of the CDR3 is 14 residues. This CDR3 reads CASSPVQGYYGYTF. CDR3 DNA sequence: TGTGCCAGCTCACCAGTCCAGGGATACTATGGCTACACCTTC. The complete variable domain, with remaining parts taken from reference TRBV18 and TRBJ1-2, reads NAGVMQNPRHLVRRRGQEARLRCSPMKGHSHVYWYRQLPEEGLKFMVYLQKENIIDESGMPKERFSAEFPKEGPSILRIQQVVRGDSAAYFCASSPVQGYYGYTFGSGTRLTVV.

The chain is built from TRBV2 and TRBJ1-5, with 7 bases matching TRBD1. The CDR3 sequence is 14 residues long. Germline-derived CDR1 and CDR2 are SNHLY and FYNNEI. The trim removed 7 bases at V and 3 bases at J, leaving 6 bases unmatched. CDR3 loop: CASKMTGHNQPQHF. In nucleotides, the CDR3 is TGTGCCAGCAAGATGACAGGGCACAATCAGCCCCAGCATTTT.

This clone occurred a few times. V and J are TRBV3-1 (or the pseudogene TRBV3-2) and TRBJ2-1; 9 nucleotides agree with TRBD1. The CDR3 extends over 15 amino acids. Germline V gene sequence: CDR1 LGHDT, CDR2 YNNKEL (reference sequence). With 5 bases clipped from V and 9 bases from J, the junction kept 11 bases outside the gene matches. This CDR3 reads CASSFGTGSYPEQFF. The CDR3 DNA reads TGTGCCAGCAGCTTCGGGACAGGGAGTTACCCTGAGCAGTTCTTC.

The gene calls are TRBV11-2 and TRBJ2-5; 9 nucleotides align to TRBD1. Germline loops: CDR1 SGHAT, CDR2 FQNNGV. The length of the CDR3 is 17 residues. After removal of 2 bases from V and 6 bases from J, the junction contained 13 bases not matched to a gene. CDR3 region: CASSLRPGQGFGQTQYF. Here the CDR3 DNA reads TGTGCCAGCAGCTTAAGGCCGGGACAGGGTTTCGGGCAGACCCAGTACTTC.

The rearrangement joins TRBV5-1 to TRBJ2-1; no firm D call. The CDR3 runs 12 residues. Germline CDR1 is SGHRS and CDR2 is YFSETQ. Trimming pared 4 bases from V and 8 bases from J, leaving 10 bases between. CDR3 loop: CASSAIGDEQFF. The DNA of the CDR3 is TGCGCCAGCAGCGCAATTGGAGATGAGCAGTTCTTC.

The V and J genes are TRBV11-2 and TRBJ2-1, with 7 bases that match TRBD1. The ends lost 5 bases at V and 9 bases at J; junction bases unmatched: 16. The CDR3 contains 16 residues. Germline CDR1 SGHAT, CDR2 FQNNGV. CDR3 loop: CASSGSLRVGGGEQFF. CDR3 bases: TGTGCCAGCAGCGGAAGTCTGAGGGTAGGGGGCGGTGAGCAGTTCTTC.

The chain couples TRBV7-2 to TRBJ1-5; 8 positions match TRBD1. V lost 5 bases and J lost 7; bases outside the gene matches: 10. Germline V CDR1 and CDR2: SGHTA, FQGNSA. The CDR3 contains 15 residues. The CDR3 DNA reads TGTGCCAGCAGCCTATCAGGGGGCGCGAGGCAGCCCCAGCATTTT. It is translated as CASSLSGGARQPQHF.

This clone was seen a single time. J is TRBJ1-2 and V is TRBV29-1; the D gene is possibly TRBD1 (5 bases). Trimming pared 7 bases from V and 3 bases from J, leaving 12 bases between. Per the germline V gene, CDR1 is SQVTM and CDR2 is ANQGSEA. The CDR3 is 12 amino acids. CDR3 amino acids: CSARDFYYGYTF. The DNA for the CDR3 is TGCAGCGCCCGGGACTTTTACTATGGCTACACCTTC. Drawing the rest from reference TRBV29-1 and TRBJ1-2, the complete variable domain is SAVISQKPSRDICQRGTSLTIQCQVDSQVTMMFWYRQQPGQSLTLIATANQGSEATYESGFVIDKFPISRPNLTFSTLTVSNMSPEDSSIYLCSARDFYYGYTFGSGTRLTVV.

The count of this clone is one. The chain employs TRBV27 and TRBJ1-6, with D tentatively TRBD1 (5 bases). Trimming took 8 bases from V and 7 from J, leaving 12 bases between them. Germline CDR1 MNHEY, CDR2 SMNVEV (reference sequence). The CDR3 loop spans 13 amino acids. DNA of the CDR3: TGTGCCAGCGGCGGGGGATACAATTCACCCCTCCACTTT. As protein: CASGGGYNSPLHF.

This clone was recorded only once. J is TRBJ2-5 and V is TRBV7-2; 10 bases fit TRBD2. Germline values: CDR1 SGHTA, CDR2 FQGNSA. The trim removed 5 bases at V and 4 bases at J, leaving 7 bases unmatched. The CDR3 consists of 15 residues. The CDR3 nucleotides are TGTGCCAGCAGCCCTAGCGGGGGCTATGGAGAGACCCAGTACTTC. Amino acid sequence: CASSPSGGYGETQYF. The entire variable domain, with the rest obtained from reference TRBV7-2 and TRBJ2-5, is as follows: GAGVSQSPSNKVTEKGKDVELRCDPISGHTALYWYRQSLGQGLEFLIYFQGNSAPDKSGLPSDRFSAERTGGSVSTLTIQRTQQEDSAVYLCASSPSGGYGETQYFGPGTRLLVL.

The rearrangement uses TRBV27 and TRBJ2-6, with D hard to call. The CDR3 loop spans 15 amino acids. Trimming took off 3 bases at V and 0 bases at J, with 6 bases between the two ends. The germline CDR1 and CDR2 sequences are MNHEY and SMNVEV (reference sequence). In DNA, the CDR3 is TGTGCCAGCAGTTTGGGCCCCTCTGGGGCCAACGTCCTGACTTTC. Protein: CASSLGPSGANVLTF.

This clone was picked up one time. The chain recombines TRBV7-3 with TRBJ1-1; D perhaps matches TRBD1 (6 bases). Trimming cost V 4 bases and J 3 bases, with 12 bases left between them. CDR1 is SGHTA, CDR2 FQGTGA, per germline. The CDR3 runs 14 residues. The CDR3 nucleotides read TGTGCCAGCAGCTCCCAGGGGTTGGACACTGAAGCTTTCTTT. Protein product: CASSSQGLDTEAFF.

The J gene is TRBJ2-2, the V gene TRBV6-6; D is undetermined. V lost 0 bases and J 0 bases, leaving 8 bases between the germline ends. Germline V gene data show CDR1 as MNHNY and CDR2 as SVGAGI (reference sequence). The CDR3 has 16 residues. The CDR3 DNA sequence: TGTGCCAGCAGTTACTCGGTCAGGACGAACACCGGGGAGCTGTTTTTT. This sequence encodes CASSYSVRTNTGELFF.

This clone showed up just a few times. The chain recombines TRBV2 with TRBJ2-7, with a weak D call TRBD2 (5 bases). CDR3 size: 17 residues. V lost 2 bases to trimming and J lost 0 bases, with 17 bases between them. Germline loops: CDR1 SNHLY, CDR2 FYNNEI. Here the CDR3 reads CASSEPPWRASSYEQYF. DNA for the CDR3: TGTGCCAGCAGTGAACCCCCCTGGCGGGCAAGCTCCTACGAGCAGTACTTC.

The CDR3 bases are TGTGCCAGCAGCACCCGGACAGGGGCCTATACTGAAGCTTTCTTT. Translation: CASSTRTGAYTEAFF. This sequence joins TRBV5-5 and TRBJ1-1; 9 nucleotides match TRBD1. J gave up 5 bases and V 4 bases, and 9 bases lay outside the gene matches. The CDR3 spans 15 residues. Germline V gene data show CDR1 as SGHKS and CDR2 as YYEKEE (reference sequence).

The rearrangement joins TRBV23-1 to TRBJ1-5; tentative D call: TRBD1 (5 bases). TRBV23-1 is assigned to the ORF class and has an uncertain function. Trimming shortened V by 4 bases and J by 6 bases, and 22 bases separated the two germline ends. The CDR3 consists of 17 residues. CDR3 residues: CASSLPGGGAGVQPQHF. CDR3 DNA sequence: TGCGCCAGCAGTCTCCCTGGGGGAGGGGCAGGTGTTCAGCCCCAGCATTTT.

This chain links TRBV19 with TRBJ1-2; 7 positions match TRBD1. The CDR3 totals 16 residues. Per germline, CDR1 LNHDA and CDR2 SQIVND (reference sequence). V trimming: 7 bases; J trimming: 6 bases; junction bases outside the gene matches: 17. The CDR3 is CASTPRSGQNWDGYTF. The CDR3 nucleotides read TGTGCCAGTACCCCAAGATCGGGACAGAATTGGGATGGCTACACCTTC.

The V gene is TRBV4-1, the J gene TRBJ1-2; D is unclear. Germline CDR1 is MGHRA and CDR2 is YSYEKL. The CDR3 covers 13 residues. With 4 bases removed from V and 4 bases from J, the gap between germline ends came to 10 bases. The CDR3 DNA reads TGCGCCAGCAGCCGGGTCGGGTCCTATGGCTACACCTTC. This gives the protein CASSRVGSYGYTF.

The chain recombines TRBV7-6 with TRBJ2-7, with 9 positions matching TRBD1. V lost 5 bases to trimming and J lost 1 base; unmatched junction nucleotides: 6. There are 15 residues in the CDR3. The germline V gene has CDR1 SGHVS and CDR2 FNYEAQ. This CDR3 reads CASSPRTGVSYEQYF. The CDR3 DNA reads TGTGCCAGCAGCCCACGGACAGGGGTTTCCTACGAGCAGTACTTC.

V and J are TRBV9 and TRBJ2-1; TRBD1 might be the D (5 bases). The length of the CDR3 is 13 residues. CDR1 is SGDLS and CDR2 is YYNGEE in the germline V gene. Between the trimmed V and J ends, which lost 4 bases and 7 bases, there was a span of 12 bases. In DNA form, the CDR3 reads TGTGCCAGCAGCATCCGACAGTCGAATGAGCAGTTCTTC. Translating gives CASSIRQSNEQFF.